The next 28 T cell receptor beta chains were all read from a single sample in a study of radiation and T cells in renal cell carcinoma. Generated by immunoSEQ multiplex PCR, the TCRdb table keeps only in-frame clones and is missing some. In the table there are some 100,000 clones, 82% of which are singletons. Time point given: baseline pretreatment blood. Treatment of the sample: 15 Gy SBRT to primary tumor, nephrectomy 4 weeks later. Material: blood, obtained from a patient whose treatment included radiotherapy and nephrectomy. The receptors were sampled from a man aged 55 to 70 with renal cell carcinoma.

By sample share, this clone is large. This specimen includes other DNA sequences encoding the same CDR3. DNA of the CDR3: TGTGCCAGTAGTGGGACTGGGGGCAACACTGAAGCTTTCTTT. Amino acids: CASSGTGGNTEAFF. The V gene is TRBV19, the J gene TRBJ1-1, with a weak D call TRBD1 (6 bases). With 5 bases removed from V and 2 bases from J, the gap between germline ends came to 12 bases. The germline CDR1 and CDR2 sequences are LNHDA and SQIVND (reference sequence). This CDR3 comprises 14 residues. Full variable domain (rest looked up from reference TRBV19 and TRBJ1-1): DGGITQSPKYLFRKEGQNVTLSCEQNLNHDAMYWYRQDPGQGLRLIYYSQIVNDFQKGDIAEGYSVSREKKESFPLTVTSAQKNPTAFYLCASSGTGGNTEAFFGQGTRLTVV.

The V call is TRBV29-1, the J call TRBJ2-2; D remains ambiguous. From germline, CDR1 is SQVTM and CDR2 ANQGSEA. Trimming shortened V by 7 bases and J by 5 bases, and 14 bases separated the two germline ends. This CDR3 is 13 amino acids long. CDR3 sequence: CSGAKTVTGELFF. The DNA for the CDR3 is TGCAGCGGGGCCAAGACGGTGACCGGGGAGCTGTTTTTT.

This clone was recorded only once. The DNA for the CDR3 is TGTGCCAGTAGTCCCCCCCGGGTCCCTTTCGTAGGGGAAATAAGCACAGATACGCAGTATTTT. Translation gives CASSPPRVPFVGEISTDTQYF. V usage is TRBV19 and J usage is TRBJ2-3, with a tentative D call TRBD1 (5 bases). CDR1 is LNHDA and CDR2 is SQIVND in the germline V gene (reference sequence). Trimming cost V 5 bases and J 0 bases, with 30 bases left between them. This CDR3 has 21 residues.

V usage is TRBV7-9 and J usage is TRBJ1-4; a possible D gene is TRBD1 (5 bases). From germline, CDR1 is SEHNR and CDR2 FQNEAQ (reference sequence). The CDR3 extends over 13 amino acids. V was clipped by 8 bases and J by 4 bases, with 11 bases between them. For the CDR3, the DNA is TGTGCCAGCTCAAAGGGGTTTAATGAAAAACTGTTTTTT. Translation gives CASSKGFNEKLFF.

In its sample, this clone was seen once. This chain links TRBV5-1 with TRBJ1-2; D possibly corresponds to TRBD1 (5 bases). This CDR3 has 16 amino acids. Per the germline V gene, CDR1 is SGHRS and CDR2 is YFSETQ. V was cut by 2 bases and J by 1 base, with 15 bases left in between. The CDR3 reads CASSLRGERVNYGYTF. The CDR3 bases are TGCGCCAGCAGCTTAAGGGGCGAGAGGGTTAACTATGGCTACACCTTC.

The J gene is TRBJ1-6, the V gene TRBV7-2; 11 bases are a match to TRBD1. The germline CDR1 and CDR2 sequences are SGHTA and FQGNSA. The trim removed 5 bases at V and 4 bases at J, leaving 7 bases unmatched. The length of the CDR3 is 17 residues. The CDR3 bases are TGTGCCAGCAGCCAAGACGGACAGGGGGCTTATAATTCACCCCTCCACTTT. Protein product: CASSQDGQGAYNSPLHF.

This chain connects TRBV27 to TRBJ2-2; 15 bases line up with TRBD2. The CDR3 extends over 17 amino acids. The J segment lost 5 bases and the V segment lost 6 bases, leaving 7 bases of the junction unmatched. Germline V gene data show CDR1 as MNHEY and CDR2 as SMNVEV (reference sequence). DNA for the CDR3: TGTGCCAGCAGGGTGGGACTAGCGGGAGGAAGGACCGGGGAGCTGTTTTTT. This encodes CASRVGLAGGRTGELFF.

The V call is TRBV10-3, the J call TRBJ2-3; weak D call: TRBD2 (7 bases). Trimming removed 10 bases from V and 4 bases from J, with 12 bases in between. Germline V gene data show CDR1 as ENHRY and CDR2 as SYGVKD. The CDR3 contains 12 residues. CDR3 residues: CATEGGSDTQYF. The CDR3 DNA follows: TGTGCCACGGAGGGGGGGTCAGATACGCAGTATTTT.

The gene calls are TRBV30 and TRBJ1-3; D is ambiguous. The CDR3 length is 13 residues. Trimming shortened V by 3 bases and J by 0 bases, and 6 bases separated the two germline ends. Germline values: CDR1 GTSNPN, CDR2 SVGIG (reference sequence). CDR3 in amino acids: CAWSADSGNTIYF. The CDR3, as DNA: TGTGCCTGGAGCGCCGACTCTGGAAACACCATATATTTT.

This chain joins TRBV9 and TRBJ2-7; possibly TRBD1 for D (5 bases). V lost 0 bases and J 6 bases, leaving 16 bases between the germline ends. There are 15 residues in the CDR3. The V gene's germline CDR1 is SGDLS and CDR2 YYNGEE. As DNA, the CDR3 is TGTGCCAGCAGCGTAGGTGTAGGGCAGGGTTCCGAGCAGTACTTC. This translates into CASSVGVGQGSEQYF.

This clone was recorded only once. The V gene is TRBV7-2, the J gene TRBJ2-5; 13 bases match TRBD2. Germline CDR1 and CDR2: SGHTA and FQGNSA. Unmatched junction bases numbered 3, after V lost 3 bases and J lost 5 bases. The CDR3 contains 15 residues. DNA for the CDR3: TGTGCCAGCAGCTTCCCGACTAGCGGGAGGGAGACCCAGTACTTC. As protein: CASSFPTSGRETQYF. The whole variable domain, remainder taken from reference TRBV7-2 and TRBJ2-5, is GAGVSQSPSNKVTEKGKDVELRCDPISGHTALYWYRQSLGQGLEFLIYFQGNSAPDKSGLPSDRFSAERTGGSVSTLTIQRTQQEDSAVYLCASSFPTSGRETQYFGPGTRLLVL.

This rearrangement joins TRBV10-1 to TRBJ2-2; 8 nucleotides agree with TRBD2. Germline assignment: CDR1 WNHNN and CDR2 SYGVQD (reference sequence). There are 18 residues in the CDR3. The J segment lost 5 bases and the V segment lost 2 bases, leaving 13 bases of the junction unmatched. Here the CDR3 reads CASSEPRRSGSETGELFF. The CDR3 coding sequence is TGCGCCAGCAGTGAGCCCCGGAGAAGCGGGAGTGAAACCGGGGAGCTGTTTTTT.

This sequence joins TRBV29-1 and TRBJ2-7; 8 bases agree with TRBD1. Per the germline V gene, CDR1 is SQVTM and CDR2 is ANQGSEA. V lost 3 bases, J lost 0 bases, and 4 bases stayed unmatched. This CDR3 is built from 14 residues. The CDR3 reads CSVEGDRSSYEQYF. CDR3 DNA sequence: TGCAGCGTTGAGGGGGACAGGAGCTCCTACGAGCAGTACTTC.

This chain connects TRBV27 to TRBJ2-4; TRBD2 matches 9 bases. The germline V gene has CDR1 MNHEY and CDR2 SMNVEV (reference sequence). The V gene end was trimmed by 5 bases and the J gene end by 0 bases; junction bases not matched to a gene: 5. CDR3 length: 16 residues. This CDR3 is CASSPLAGLAKNIQYF. CDR3 nucleotides: TGTGCCAGCAGTCCTCTAGCGGGACTAGCCAAAAACATTCAGTACTTC.

This CDR3 is CASTEDGVSMNTEAFF. In DNA form, the CDR3 reads TGTGCCAGTACGGAGGACGGAGTTTCGATGAACACTGAAGCTTTCTTT. The V call is TRBV19, the J call TRBJ1-1; D gene uncertain. The CDR3 contains 16 residues. Germline V gene data show CDR1 as LNHDA and CDR2 as SQIVND (reference sequence). V was clipped by 7 bases and J by 0 bases, with 18 bases between them.

The rearrangement uses TRBV4-3 and TRBJ1-2, with D uncertain. Germline V gene data show CDR1 as LGHNA and CDR2 as YSLEER. Trimming stripped 4 bases from V and 6 bases from J, with 18 bases between. The CDR3 consists of 15 residues. CDR3 region: CASSLLGSDYDGYTF. For the CDR3, the DNA is TGCGCCAGCAGCCTCCTAGGGTCAGATTATGATGGCTACACCTTC.

V and J are TRBV27 and TRBJ1-1; D gene uncertain. The CDR3 sequence is 15 residues long. V gave up 1 base and J gave up 4 bases, with 13 bases separating them. In germline, CDR1 is MNHEY, CDR2 SMNVEV (reference sequence). Here the CDR3 reads CASSLYGRKGTEAFF. CDR3 nucleotide sequence: TGTGCCAGCAGTTTATACGGGAGAAAGGGCACTGAAGCTTTCTTT.

The chain couples TRBV11-2 to TRBJ1-1; D is ambiguous. Trimming removed 1 base at V and 10 bases at J, with 13 bases between. CDR1 SGHAT and CDR2 FQNNGV come from the germline V gene. CDR3 length: 13 amino acids. The DNA of the CDR3 is TGTGCCAGCAGCTTAGCGGTGGATGGGCGAGCTTTCTTT. This codes for CASSLAVDGRAFF. The complete variable domain, with remaining parts taken from reference TRBV11-2 and TRBJ1-1, reads EAGVAQSPRYKIIEKRQSVAFWCNPISGHATLYWYQQILGQGPKLLIQFQNNGVVDDSQLPKDRFSAERLKGVDSTLKIQPAKLEDSAVYLCASSLAVDGRAFFGQGTRLTVV.

The rearrangement joins TRBV7-9 to TRBJ2-1, with 12 bases that match TRBD2. The CDR3 is made up of 15 amino acids. Germline values: CDR1 SEHNR, CDR2 FQNEAQ (reference sequence). Unmatched junction bases numbered 4, after V lost 2 bases and J lost 8 bases. In DNA form, the CDR3 reads TGTGCCAGCAGCTTATCGACTAGCGGGAGACATGAGCAGTTCTTC. Its protein is CASSLSTSGRHEQFF.

This sequence joins TRBV18 and TRBJ2-7, with D uncertain. Germline V gives CDR1 KGHSH, CDR2 LQKENI. With 6 bases removed from V and 4 bases from J, the gap between germline ends came to 10 bases. This CDR3 is built from 12 residues. The CDR3 DNA follows: TGTGCCAGCTCGAATCTAGTTTACGAGCAGTACTTC. It codes for CASSNLVYEQYF.

The chain couples TRBV6-6 to TRBJ1-1, with 9 bases that match TRBD1. The CDR3 is 15 residues long. Germline trimming cut 5 bases from V and 1 base from J; bases unmatched to any gene: 5. CDR1 and CDR2 from the germline V gene are MNHNY and SVGAGI (reference sequence). This CDR3 reads CASSGDRVENTEAFF. CDR3 DNA sequence: TGTGCCAGCAGTGGGGACAGGGTGGAGAACACTGAAGCTTTCTTT.

This chain connects TRBV7-2 to TRBJ2-4, with a tentative D call TRBD2 (5 bases). The germline V and J ends were trimmed by 1 base and 0 bases, with 7 bases remaining between them. The CDR3 contains 15 residues. Germline loops: CDR1 SGHTA, CDR2 FQGNSA. CDR3 in DNA: TGTGCCAGCAGCTTAGTAGCGCTAGCCAAAAACATTCAGTACTTC. As protein: CASSLVALAKNIQYF.

This sequence joins TRBV6-5 and TRBJ1-2; 8 bases match TRBD1. The germline gives CDR1 MNHEY, CDR2 SVGAGI. The CDR3 contains 15 residues. V gave up 6 bases and J gave up 2 bases; unmatched junction bases: 8. CDR3: CASSRTGIKNYGYTF. CDR3 DNA: TGTGCCAGCAGCAGGACAGGGATAAAGAACTATGGCTACACCTTC.

This clone was seen ten or more times. J is TRBJ2-7 and V is TRBV6-6; D gene uncertain. This CDR3 region has 11 residues. The germline V gene has CDR1 MNHNY and CDR2 SVGAGI (reference sequence). With 0 bases removed from V and 7 bases from J, the gap between germline ends came to 4 bases. CDR3 DNA: TGTGCCAGCAGTTACTCTTGGGAGCAGTACTTC. Translating it yields CASSYSWEQYF.

The table lists this clone with a count of one. The gene calls are TRBV21-1 and TRBJ1-1. TRBV21-1 is tagged as a pseudogene. The CDR3 spans 16 residues. Here the CDR3 DNA reads TGTGCCAGCAGCAAAGGGGGGGTCAGACTGAACACTGAAGCTTTCTTT. Amino acid sequence: CASSKGGVRLNTEAFF.

This clone was recorded only once. The gene calls are TRBV19 and TRBJ2-3; 8 positions match TRBD1. Losses at the gene ends were 6 bases for V and 3 bases for J; bases not matched to a gene: 14. Germline V gene data show CDR1 as LNHDA and CDR2 as SQIVND (reference sequence). The CDR3 covers 17 residues. CDR3 nucleotide sequence: TGTGCCAGTAGCCTGGTATTCTCGGGACAGGCAACAGATACGCAGTATTTT. It is translated as CASSLVFSGQATDTQYF.

J is TRBJ2-1 and V is TRBV5-1; D might be TRBD2 (5 bases). Germline values: CDR1 SGHRS, CDR2 YFSETQ. The CDR3 has 14 residues. The V and J ends lost 4 bases and 8 bases respectively, with 16 bases between them. DNA for the CDR3: TGCGCCAGCAGCCCAGGACTCGAGGTCGATGAGCAGTTCTTC. It codes for CASSPGLEVDEQFF.

The chain employs TRBV5-1 and TRBJ1-2, with TRBD1 as a possible D gene (6 bases). This CDR3 is built from 18 residues. The V end was cut by 3 bases, the J end by 3 bases, with 24 bases between. CDR1 and CDR2 from the germline V gene are SGHRS and YFSETQ. The CDR3 is CASSSDQKTGTTYYGYTF. DNA of the CDR3: TGCGCCAGCAGCTCCGACCAAAAAACCGGGACAACCTACTATGGCTACACCTTC.